This T cell receptor beta chain was profiled in a study of cytomegalovirus exposure and HLA in healthy donors. The V gene's germline CDR1 is LNHNV and CDR2 YYDKDF (reference sequence). The CDR3 is 18 amino acids. Trimming removed 2 bases from V and 0 bases from J; junction bases left unmatched: 7. The PCR employed 60 Vbeta primers together with 13 Jbeta primers. Methods used by the authors: A follow-up analysis tallied about 80 million unique TCR beta chains, roughly 11 million shared. Here immunoSEQ multiplex PCR was the method, and the copy in TCRdb shows in-frame clones only, minus some. Clone size and the V and J calls come from that table; the DNA yielded D and trimming. The data show approximately 80,000 clones, around 78% seen once.

The sample was PBMCs. The chain has TRBV15 and TRBJ2-7, with TRBD2 matching 13 bases. The source is a male donor in good health and CMV-seropositive. CDR3 in DNA: TGTGCCACCAGCAGATCGGGACTAGCGGGACCCAGCTCCTACGAGCAGTACTTC. Its translation is CATSRSGLAGPSSYEQYF.